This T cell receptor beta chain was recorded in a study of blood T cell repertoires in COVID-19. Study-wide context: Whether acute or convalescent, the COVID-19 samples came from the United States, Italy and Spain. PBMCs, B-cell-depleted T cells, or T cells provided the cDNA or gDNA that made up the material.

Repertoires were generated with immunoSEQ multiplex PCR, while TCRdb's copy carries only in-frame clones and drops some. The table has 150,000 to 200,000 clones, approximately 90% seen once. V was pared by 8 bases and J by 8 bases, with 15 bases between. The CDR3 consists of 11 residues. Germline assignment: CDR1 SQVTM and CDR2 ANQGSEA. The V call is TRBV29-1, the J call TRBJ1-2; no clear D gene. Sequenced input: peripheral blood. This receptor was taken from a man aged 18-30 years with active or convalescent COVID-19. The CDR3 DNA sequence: TGCAGCTCCACCGAAGGCGGAGGCTACACCTTC. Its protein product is CSSTEGGGYTF.